The sequence of this T cell receptor beta chain was determined in a study of cytomegalovirus exposure and HLA in healthy donors. Study at large: Later analysis reported that the 120 or so validation repertoires shared the platform of the approximately 670 first-cohort repertoires.

This table comes from immunoSEQ multiplex PCR, and its TCRdb copy is limited to in-frame clones, with some not included. In the table there are 110,000 to 150,000 clones, more than 85% of which are singletons. Worth noting for this clone: Its antigen is unidentified.

Regarding the study as a whole: Rare TCR sequences predominated, though certain public TCRs were found in many donors. Reports showed the classifier diagnosing cytomegalovirus status with high specificity and sensitivity.

The clonotype originates from a man aged 18 to 30 in good health and CMV-seronegative. The sequencing sample was made of PBMCs.

The CDR3: CASSPGQGASYEQYF. The CDR3 nucleotides are TGTGCCAGCAGCCCAGGACAGGGGGCCTCCTACGAGCAGTACTTC. This chain uses TRBV9 with TRBJ2-7; 11 bases are a match to TRBD1. CDR3 length equals 15 residues. With V trimmed by 4 bases and J by 0 bases, 3 bases remained unmatched. Germline CDR1 reads SGDLS; CDR2 reads YYNGEE.